Below are 24 T cell receptor beta chains sequenced from a single sample in a study of OX40 agonist ivuxolimab in advanced cancers. The table came from immunoSEQ multiplex PCR; TCRdb's copy has only in-frame clones and leaves some out. The table shows tens of thousands of clones, with around 80% occurring only once. This material consisted of CD4+ or CD8+ T cells sorted from blood, taken in a trial of the OX40 agonist ivuxolimab. These receptors originate from an adult with an advanced solid tumor such as melanoma, head and neck, liver or kidney cancer.

This chain connects TRBV6-5 to TRBJ2-7; D remains ambiguous. From germline, CDR1 is MNHEY and CDR2 SVGAGI. Trimming took off 6 bases at V and 4 bases at J, with 13 bases between the two ends. The CDR3 length is 13 residues. The CDR3 DNA follows: TGTGCCAGCAGCCCCCAGGCGGTATACGAGCAGTACTTC. Amino acid sequence: CASSPQAVYEQYF.

The chain is built from TRBV5-4 and TRBJ2-3, with 10 bases fitting TRBD1. The germline gives CDR1 SGHNT, CDR2 YYREEE (reference sequence). This CDR3 region has 16 residues. V trimming: 4 bases; J trimming: 2 bases; junction bases outside the gene matches: 7. Here the CDR3 reads CASSVVGQGYTDTQYF. The CDR3 coding sequence is TGTGCCAGCAGCGTGGTGGGACAGGGGTACACAGATACGCAGTATTTT.

V is TRBV10-3 and J is TRBJ1-1; a possible D gene is TRBD1 (6 bases). Germline values: CDR1 ENHRY, CDR2 SYGVKD. Trimming left V 0 bases short and J 0 bases short, with 11 bases between. The CDR3 has 16 amino acids. DNA for the CDR3: TGTGCCATCAGTGAGTCGGGGGCGAGCCTGAACACTGAAGCTTTCTTT. Residues: CAISESGASLNTEAFF.

The rearrangement joins TRBV5-4 to TRBJ2-3; D is undetermined. CDR1 is SGHNT, CDR2 YYREEE, per germline (reference sequence). The CDR3 length is 15 residues. Trimming stripped 0 bases from V and 0 bases from J, with 8 bases between. DNA for the CDR3: TGTGCCAGCAGCTTGGGGTTAGGGAGCACAGATACGCAGTATTTT. Its translation is CASSLGLGSTDTQYF.

The table lists this clone with a count of one. This chain connects TRBV5-6 to TRBJ2-5; 7 bases are a match to TRBD1. Trimming removed 4 bases from V and 4 bases from J; junction bases left unmatched: 7. Germline-derived CDR1 and CDR2 are SGHDT and YYEEEE. This CDR3 is 14 amino acids long. The CDR3 DNA reads TGTGCCAGCAGCCGCATTTCAGGGGGAGAGACCCAGTACTTC. The encoded protein is CASSRISGGETQYF.

The V gene is TRBV18, the J gene TRBJ1-2, with D unclear. The CDR3 covers 15 residues. Germline V lookup: CDR1 KGHSH, CDR2 LQKENI. V was shortened by 3 bases and J by 2 bases, with 13 bases between the two germline ends. The CDR3 coding sequence is TGTGCCAGCTCACCTGTGATACTATTAAACTATGGCTACACCTTC. This translates into CASSPVILLNYGYTF.

The chain has TRBV5-1 and TRBJ2-3; possibly TRBD1 or TRBD2 for D (6 bases each). Germline V gene data show CDR1 as SGHRS and CDR2 as YFSETQ. V lost 6 bases and J 1 base, leaving 18 bases between the germline ends. The CDR3 spans 16 residues. The CDR3 is CASNPQGLLRTDTQYF. The CDR3 coding sequence is TGCGCCAGCAACCCACAGGGACTCCTTCGCACAGATACGCAGTATTTT.

The chain uses TRBV5-1 and TRBJ1-1; tentative D call: TRBD1 (5 bases). V was trimmed by 0 bases and J by 11 bases, leaving 17 bases between them. The CDR3 covers 14 residues. Germline CDR1 is SGHRS and CDR2 is YFSETQ. CDR3 nucleotides: TGCGCCAGCAGCTTGGAGGGGCGGCAGGGAAGGGCTTTCTTT. Its protein is CASSLEGRQGRAFF. Full variable domain (rest looked up from reference TRBV5-1 and TRBJ1-1): KAGVTQTPRYLIKTRGQQVTLSCSPISGHRSVSWYQQTPGQGLQFLFEYFSETQRNKGNFPGRFSGRQFSNSRSEMNVSTLELGDSALYLCASSLEGRQGRAFFGQGTRLTVV.

About this clone itself: This specimen includes other DNA sequences encoding the same CDR3. The CDR3, as DNA: TGTGCCAGTAAGGACAGGGGCAATCAGCCCCAGCATTTT. As protein: CASKDRGNQPQHF. The rearrangement links TRBV19 to TRBJ1-5; TRBD1 aligns across 8 bases. Per the germline V gene, CDR1 is LNHDA and CDR2 is SQIVND (reference sequence). V lost 7 bases to trimming and J lost 2 bases; unmatched junction nucleotides: 1. The CDR3 sequence is 13 residues long. The full variable domain, its missing parts supplied by reference TRBV19 and TRBJ1-5, is DGGITQSPKYLFRKEGQNVTLSCEQNLNHDAMYWYRQDPGQGLRLIYYSQIVNDFQKGDIAEGYSVSREKKESFPLTVTSAQKNPTAFYLCASKDRGNQPQHFGDGTRLSIL.

The chain combines TRBV7-2 with TRBJ2-1, with 7 bases aligning to TRBD1. The CDR3 runs to 16 residues. Germline V CDR1 and CDR2: SGHTA, FQGNSA. J lost 5 bases, V lost 5 bases, and 12 bases had no gene match. The CDR3 nucleotides read TGTGCCAGCAGCCTATCGCGTCGAGGGACAGACAATGAGCAGTTCTTC. It is translated as CASSLSRRGTDNEQFF.

This clone has more than one count but fewer than ten. CDR3 amino acids: CSASAGNTIYF. CDR3 coding DNA: TGCAGTGCTAGCGCCGGAAACACCATATATTTT. The J gene is TRBJ1-3, the V gene TRBV20-1; no clear D. Trimming left V 3 bases short and J 4 bases short, with 4 bases between. The CDR3 totals 11 residues. Germline CDR1 reads DFQATT; CDR2 reads SNEGSKA (reference sequence).

The J gene is TRBJ1-2, the V gene TRBV11-2; D unresolved. The V gene's germline CDR1 is SGHAT and CDR2 FQNNGV. The CDR3 sequence is 14 residues long. V was trimmed by 0 bases and J by 4 bases, leaving 9 bases between them. Written as DNA, the CDR3 is TGTGCCAGCAGCTTAGATCATAGAAGCTATGGCTACACCTTC. This gives the protein CASSLDHRSYGYTF.

This chain joins TRBV19 and TRBJ1-1; 9 bases map to TRBD1. Germline V gene lookup returns CDR1 LNHDA and CDR2 SQIVND (reference sequence). V lost 4 bases and J lost 0; bases outside the gene matches: 0. This CDR3 spans 14 amino acids. The CDR3 DNA is TGTGCCAGTAGTAGGACAGGGGTGAACACTGAAGCTTTCTTT. As protein: CASSRTGVNTEAFF.

The chain has TRBV5-1 and TRBJ2-6; the D gene could be TRBD1 or TRBD2 (5 bases each). V lost 0 bases, J lost 4 bases, and 8 bases lay in between. The CDR3 is 15 amino acids. Per the germline V gene, CDR1 is SGHRS and CDR2 is YFSETQ. CDR3 in amino acids: CASSLGGSGANVLTF. The DNA of the CDR3 is TGCGCCAGCAGCTTGGGGGGGTCGGGGGCCAACGTCCTGACTTTC.

The chain links TRBV19 to TRBJ2-7; 10 nucleotides match TRBD2. The CDR3 contains 15 residues. CDR1 and CDR2 (germline): LNHDA, SQIVND (reference sequence). With V trimmed by 2 bases and J by 2 bases, 3 bases remained unmatched. CDR3 loop: CASSIRSGRAYEQYF. The CDR3 nucleotides are TGTGCCAGTAGTATAAGGAGCGGGAGGGCCTACGAGCAGTACTTC.

V usage is TRBV6-1 and J usage is TRBJ2-1, with TRBD2 identical over 10 bases. This CDR3 has 14 residues. Germline V gene data show CDR1 as MNHNS and CDR2 as SASEGT. V lost 6 bases to trimming and J lost 8 bases; unmatched junction nucleotides: 7. CDR3 sequence reads: CASRDASGGDEQFF. The DNA of the CDR3 is TGTGCCAGCAGGGACGCTAGCGGGGGAGATGAGCAGTTCTTC.

This clone was observed a handful of times. This chain connects TRBV29-1 to TRBJ2-3, with TRBD2 matching 7 bases. Losses at the gene ends were 2 bases for V and 2 bases for J; bases not matched to a gene: 4. Germline V CDR1 and CDR2: SQVTM, ANQGSEA. The CDR3 is 14 residues long. This chain's CDR3 is CSVERAGVTDTQYF. As DNA, the CDR3 is TGCAGCGTTGAAAGGGCGGGAGTCACAGATACGCAGTATTTT.

This CDR3 reads CASSPPTQVPGGYTF. CDR3 DNA sequence: TGCGCCAGCAGCCCCCCGACGCAAGTCCCGGGCGGCTACACCTTC. The chain is built from TRBV5-1 and TRBJ1-2; D unclear. Germline V gene data show CDR1 as SGHRS and CDR2 as YFSETQ. Trimming took off 4 bases at V and 8 bases at J, with 21 bases between the two ends. The length of the CDR3 is 15 residues.

This chain uses TRBV7-2 with TRBJ2-3; D is uncertain. V lost 2 bases, J lost 0 bases, and 3 bases lay in between. The CDR3 consists of 13 residues. Germline V gene lookup returns CDR1 SGHTA and CDR2 FQGNSA. The CDR3 region is CASSLKSTDTQYF. The CDR3 nucleotides read TGTGCCAGCAGCTTAAAGAGCACAGATACGCAGTATTTT. The whole variable domain, filled in from reference TRBV7-2 and TRBJ2-3, reads GAGVSQSPSNKVTEKGKDVELRCDPISGHTALYWYRQSLGQGLEFLIYFQGNSAPDKSGLPSDRFSAERTGGSVSTLTIQRTQQEDSAVYLCASSLKSTDTQYFGPGTRLTVL.

J is TRBJ1-3 and V is TRBV6-1; no reliable D call. CDR1 MNHNS and CDR2 SASEGT come from the germline V gene. This CDR3 is 13 amino acids long. Trimming took 3 bases from V and 10 from J, leaving 13 bases between them. CDR3 region: CASSERDTATIYF. Written as DNA, the CDR3 is TGTGCCAGCAGTGAGCGAGACACGGCGACCATATATTTT.

This chain uses TRBV9 with TRBJ2-2; the match to TRBD1 covers 10 bases. Germline V gene sequence: CDR1 SGDLS, CDR2 YYNGEE. The CDR3 sequence is 15 residues long. J lost 8 bases, V lost 4 bases, and 8 bases had no gene match. The DNA of the CDR3 is TGTGCCAGCAGCTCACGGACAGGGGGTATAGGGGAGCTGTTTTTT. Amino acids: CASSSRTGGIGELFF.

As concerns this clone: Within the sample, other DNA sequences also encode this same CDR3. The V call is TRBV11-3, the J call TRBJ1-2, with D hard to call. CDR1 and CDR2 (germline): SGHNT, YENEEA. The CDR3 runs to 12 residues. V lost 2 bases to trimming and J lost 6 bases, with 7 bases between them. The DNA for the CDR3 is TGTGCCAGCAGCTTATCCGGGGATGGCTACACCTTC. Encoded protein: CASSLSGDGYTF.

V is TRBV9 and J is TRBJ1-4, with TRBD1 as a possible D gene (6 bases). The germline V gene encodes CDR1 SGDLS and CDR2 YYNGEE. V lost 4 bases to trimming and J lost 2 bases, with 27 bases between them. This CDR3 has 20 amino acids. Here the CDR3 reads CASSPRVRGRFQDTNEKLFF. DNA for the CDR3: TGTGCCAGCAGCCCCCGAGTCAGGGGACGCTTTCAGGACACTAATGAAAAACTGTTTTTT.

CDR3 nucleotides: TGTGCCAGCAGCCTGTCCGGTTATGGCTACACCTTC. It yields the protein CASSLSGYGYTF. V gene TRBV27 combines with J gene TRBJ1-2, with D uncertain. The CDR3 is made up of 12 amino acids. With 6 bases removed from V and 5 bases from J, the gap between germline ends came to 10 bases. Germline CDR1 MNHEY, CDR2 SMNVEV (reference sequence).